The 8 T cell receptor beta chains in this list originate from one sample, sequenced in a study of blood T cell repertoires in COVID-19. Measured with immunoSEQ multiplex PCR; TCRdb has only the in-frame clones, and not every one. Here the sample spans 310,000 or so clones, approximately 86% being singletons. Sample: peripheral blood. The receptors stem from a woman aged 25 to 39 who had recovered from COVID-19.

The chain recombines TRBV25-1 with TRBJ1-4; D uncertain. V was trimmed by 1 base and J by 0 bases, leaving 3 bases between them. The CDR3 runs 14 residues. CDR1 and CDR2 (germline): MGHDK, SYGVNS. In DNA, the CDR3 is TGTGCCAGCAGTGAATCCACAACTAATGAAAAACTGTTTTTT. As protein: CASSESTTNEKLFF.

This rearrangement joins TRBV5-1 to TRBJ2-5, with TRBD1 matching 8 bases. Per germline, CDR1 SGHRS and CDR2 YFSETQ. The CDR3 contains 13 residues. Trimming at V came to 5 bases and at J to 3 bases, leaving 3 bases not matched to a gene. CDR3 residues: CASRLTGEETQYF. In DNA, the CDR3 is TGCGCCAGCAGGTTGACAGGGGAAGAGACCCAGTACTTC.

This chain links TRBV3-1 (or the pseudogene TRBV3-2) with TRBJ1-2; TRBD1 agrees at 7 bases. V was clipped by 3 bases and J by 0 bases; unmatched bases: 7. The germline V gene has CDR1 LGHDT and CDR2 YNNKEL (reference sequence). CDR3 length: 16 residues. CDR3 sequence: CASSQVGTATNYGYTF. DNA of the CDR3: TGTGCCAGCAGCCAGGTTGGGACAGCTACTAACTATGGCTACACCTTC.

The chain joins TRBV10-2 to TRBJ2-3; a weak D match, TRBD1 (5 bases). The V end lost 10 bases, the J end lost 2 bases, and 22 bases lay between the germline ends. Germline CDR1 reads WSHSY; CDR2 reads SAAADI. The CDR3 extends over 16 amino acids. The CDR3 loop is CATILSWTLPTDTQYF. Written as DNA, the CDR3 is TGCGCCACTATACTGTCCTGGACACTACCCACAGATACGCAGTATTTT.

The sample holds one count of this clone. The chain uses TRBV6-2 or TRBV6-3 and TRBJ2-2; D possibly corresponds to TRBD1 (5 bases). Trimming removed 6 bases from V and 6 bases from J, with 11 bases in between. The CDR3 is 13 residues long. Looked up from germline, CDR1 is MNHEY and CDR2 is SVGEGT. For the CDR3, the DNA is TGTGCCAGCAGCCCCCTAGGGGCCGGGGAGCTGTTTTTT. It translates to CASSPLGAGELFF.

The chain links TRBV19 to TRBJ2-4; D remains ambiguous. The germline CDR1 and CDR2 sequences are LNHDA and SQIVND (reference sequence). V shed 4 bases and J shed 6 bases, with 13 bases lying between them. The CDR3 extends over 14 amino acids. The CDR3 loop is CASSNGGRRNIQYF. CDR3 sequence (DNA): TGTGCCAGTAGTAATGGCGGTAGGCGAAACATTCAGTACTTC.

The table lists this clone with a count of one. The chain uses TRBV10-3 and TRBJ2-1; the match to TRBD2 covers 16 bases. CDR3 length equals 15 residues. The germline gives CDR1 ENHRY, CDR2 SYGVKD. V gave up 6 bases and J gave up 6 bases; unmatched junction bases: 2. The CDR3 coding sequence is TGTGCCATCAGGGGGACTAGCGGGAGGGCCAATGAGCAGTTCTTC. Its translation is CAIRGTSGRANEQFF.

This clone appeared a single time. This chain links TRBV5-1 with TRBJ1-1; tentative D call: TRBD1 (6 bases). This CDR3 comprises 14 residues. V lost 4 bases to trimming and J lost 1 base, with 11 bases between them. Germline assignment: CDR1 SGHRS and CDR2 YFSETQ. This CDR3 is CASSPGQPNTEAFF. In nucleotides, the CDR3 is TGCGCCAGCAGCCCTGGACAGCCGAACACTGAAGCTTTCTTT.